These T cell receptor beta chains were read from a single sample in a study of T-cell reconstitution after alpha-beta-depleted transplantation in children. TCRdb ran MiXCR on the PCR reads and lists one entry per CDR3 protein. This sample has some 300,000 distinct CDR3 sequences, with 7.5% to 9% found just once. Sequencing used peripheral blood, obtained 360 days after TCRalphabeta/CD19-depleted stem cell transplant. All receptors come from a female patient aged 2 to 10 who had a stem cell transplant for Fanconi anemia, so the T cells may come from the graft donor. CDR3s include the opening cysteine and the closing phenylalanine or tryptophan. A D gene is named only where the DNA matches it firmly. Not every row has a clone size; where given, it reads once, few, many or a size class.

TRBV5-1	TRBJ1-4	.	.	CASSLEPGPSGKLFF	TGCGCCAGCAGCTTGGAACCGGGCCCCTCGGGAAAACTGTTTTTT
TRBV25-1	TRBJ2-5	many	.	CASSVGQGGEETQYF	TGTGCCAGCAGTGTCGGACAGGGAGGGGAAGAGACCCAGTACTTC
TRBV20-1	TRBJ2-7	few	.	CSAPRSGLYEQYF	TGCAGTGCTCCAAGGTCGGGGCTCTACGAGCAGTACTTC
TRBV7-9	TRBJ2-3	many	.	CASSLLPGDTQYF	TGTGCCAGCAGCTTGCTCCCGGGGGATACGCAGTATTTT
TRBV20-1	TRBJ2-7	many	.	CSARDFVHSSYEQYF	TGCAGTGCTAGAGATTTCGTTCACAGCTCCTACGAGCAGTACTTC
TRBV12-3/TRBV12-4	TRBJ1-4	many	.	CASSPGRDIGANEKLFF	TGTGCCAGCAGCCCCGGCAGGGACATAGGGGCTAATGAAAAACTGTTTTTT
TRBV4-1	TRBJ2-1	many	TRBD2	CASSPIAGGEQFF	TGCGCCAGCAGCCCAATAGCGGGAGGTGAGCAGTTCTTC
TRBV6-1	TRBJ2-5	many	TRBD2	CASRGLAGSETQYF	TGTGCCAGCAGGGGACTAGCGGGGTCAGAGACCCAGTACTTC
TRBV4-3	TRBJ2-7	many	.	CASSFNSGFAYEQYF	TGCGCCAGCAGCTTCAACTCAGGGTTTGCCTACGAGCAGTACTTC
TRBV6-2/TRBV6-3	TRBJ1-1	many	TRBD1	CASSYFGQGASWDTEAFF	TGTGCCAGCAGTTACTTCGGACAGGGGGCGAGCTGGGACACTGAAGCTTTCTTT
TRBV10-3	TRBJ2-1	many	TRBD2	CAISAGGGAYNEQFF	TGTGCCATCAGTGCCGGCGGGGGAGCATACAATGAGCAGTTCTTC
TRBV28	TRBJ2-3	many	TRBD2	CASNIAGVGTDTQYF	TGTGCCAGCAATATAGCGGGAGTTGGGACAGATACGCAGTATTTT
TRBV7-2	TRBJ2-7	few	.	CASSSQDWFYEQYF	TGTGCCAGCAGCTCGCAGGACTGGTTCTACGAGCAGTACTTC
TRBV27	TRBJ2-1	many	TRBD2	CASSFRVTSGRSYNEQFF	TGTGCCAGCAGTTTTCGGGTGACTAGCGGGAGGTCCTACAATGAGCAGTTCTTC
TRBV6-2/TRBV6-3	TRBJ2-7	few	.	CASSTTGSSSYEQYF	TGTGCCAGCAGTACCACAGGTTCAAGTTCCTACGAGCAGTACTTC
TRBV12-3/TRBV12-4	TRBJ2-5	many	.	CASSPTDRQETQYF	TGTGCCAGCAGCCCCACGGACAGACAAGAGACCCAGTACTTC
TRBV7-2	TRBJ2-1	many	TRBD1	CASSFRGNEQFF	TGTGCCAGCAGCTTCAGGGGGAATGAGCAGTTCTTC